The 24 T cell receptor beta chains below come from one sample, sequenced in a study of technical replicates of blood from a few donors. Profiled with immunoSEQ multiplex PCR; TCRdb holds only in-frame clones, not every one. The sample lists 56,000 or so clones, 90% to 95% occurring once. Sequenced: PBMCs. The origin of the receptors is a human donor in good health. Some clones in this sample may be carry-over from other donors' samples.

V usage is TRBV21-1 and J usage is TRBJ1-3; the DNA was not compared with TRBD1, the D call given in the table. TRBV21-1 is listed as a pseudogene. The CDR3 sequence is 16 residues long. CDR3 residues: CASSITGQDSGNTIYF. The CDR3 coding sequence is TGTGCCAGCAGCATAACGGGACAAGACTCTGGAAACACCATATATTTT.

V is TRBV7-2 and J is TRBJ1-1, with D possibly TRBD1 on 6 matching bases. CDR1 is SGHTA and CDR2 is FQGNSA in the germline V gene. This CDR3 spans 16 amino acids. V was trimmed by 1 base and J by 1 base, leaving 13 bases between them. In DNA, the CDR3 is TGTGCCAGCAGCTTAGTAGCGGGGGCGGCGAACACTGAAGCTTTCTTT. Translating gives CASSLVAGAANTEAFF.

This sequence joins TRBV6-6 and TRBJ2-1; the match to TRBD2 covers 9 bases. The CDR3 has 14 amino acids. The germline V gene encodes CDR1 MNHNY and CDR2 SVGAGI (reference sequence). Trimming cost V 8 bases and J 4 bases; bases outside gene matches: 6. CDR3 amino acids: CASRMREGYNEQFF. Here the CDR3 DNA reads TGTGCCAGCCGAATGCGGGAGGGGTACAATGAGCAGTTCTTC.

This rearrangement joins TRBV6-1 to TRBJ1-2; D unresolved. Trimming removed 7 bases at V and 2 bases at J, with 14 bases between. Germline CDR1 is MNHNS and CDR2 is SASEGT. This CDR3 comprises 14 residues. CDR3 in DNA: TGTGCCAGCACGAGGGAAACGAACAACTATGGCTACACCTTC. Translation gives CASTRETNNYGYTF.

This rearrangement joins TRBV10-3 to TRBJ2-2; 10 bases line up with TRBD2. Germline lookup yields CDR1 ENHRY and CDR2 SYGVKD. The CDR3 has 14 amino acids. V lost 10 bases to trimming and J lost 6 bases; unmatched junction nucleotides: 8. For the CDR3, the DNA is TGTGCCACAAAGGCTAGCGGGGGTGCCGGGGAGCTGTTTTTT. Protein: CATKASGGAGELFF.

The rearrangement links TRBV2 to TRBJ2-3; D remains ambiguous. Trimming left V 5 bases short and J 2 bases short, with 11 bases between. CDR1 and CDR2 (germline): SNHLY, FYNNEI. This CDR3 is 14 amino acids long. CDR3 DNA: TGTGCCAGCAGTCTGGCGGCACTCACAGATACGCAGTATTTT. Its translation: CASSLAALTDTQYF.

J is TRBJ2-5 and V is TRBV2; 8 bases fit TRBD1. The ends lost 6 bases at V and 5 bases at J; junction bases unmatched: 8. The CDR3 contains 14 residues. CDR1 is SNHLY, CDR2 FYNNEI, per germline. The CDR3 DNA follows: TGTGCCAGCAGGTCAGGACAGGGTATTGAGACCCAGTACTTC. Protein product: CASRSGQGIETQYF.

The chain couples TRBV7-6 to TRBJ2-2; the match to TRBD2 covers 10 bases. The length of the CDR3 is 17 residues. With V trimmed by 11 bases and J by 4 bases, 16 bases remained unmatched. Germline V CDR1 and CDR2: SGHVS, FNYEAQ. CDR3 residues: CASGWLAGDMGTGELFF. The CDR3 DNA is TGTGCCTCTGGGTGGCTAGCGGGGGACATGGGCACCGGGGAGCTGTTTTTT.

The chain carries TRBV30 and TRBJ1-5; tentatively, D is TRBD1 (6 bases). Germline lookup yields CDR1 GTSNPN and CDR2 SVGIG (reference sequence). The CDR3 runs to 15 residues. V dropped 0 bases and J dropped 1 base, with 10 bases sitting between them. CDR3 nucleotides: TGTGCCTGGAGTGTGGGGGCCAAGAGCAATCAGCCCCAGCATTTT. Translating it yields CAWSVGAKSNQPQHF.

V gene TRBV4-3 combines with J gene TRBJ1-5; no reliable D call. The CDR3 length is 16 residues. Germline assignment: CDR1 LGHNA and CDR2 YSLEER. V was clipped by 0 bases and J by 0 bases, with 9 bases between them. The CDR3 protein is CASSQDRGASNQPQHF. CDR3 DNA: TGCGCCAGCAGCCAAGATCGCGGAGCTAGCAATCAGCCCCAGCATTTT.

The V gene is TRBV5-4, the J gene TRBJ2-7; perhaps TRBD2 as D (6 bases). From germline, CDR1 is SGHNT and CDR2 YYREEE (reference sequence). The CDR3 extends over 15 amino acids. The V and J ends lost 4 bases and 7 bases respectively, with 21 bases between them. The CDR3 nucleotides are TGTGCCAGCAGCCCCTTAGACGGGGGACCGCTGGAGCAGTACTTC. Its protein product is CASSPLDGGPLEQYF.

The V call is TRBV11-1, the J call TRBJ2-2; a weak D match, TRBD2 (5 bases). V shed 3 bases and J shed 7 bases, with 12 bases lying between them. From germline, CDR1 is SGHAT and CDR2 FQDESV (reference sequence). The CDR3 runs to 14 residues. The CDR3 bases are TGTGCCAGCAGCTTCTCCCCGGGGATCGGGGAGCTGTTTTTT. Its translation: CASSFSPGIGELFF.

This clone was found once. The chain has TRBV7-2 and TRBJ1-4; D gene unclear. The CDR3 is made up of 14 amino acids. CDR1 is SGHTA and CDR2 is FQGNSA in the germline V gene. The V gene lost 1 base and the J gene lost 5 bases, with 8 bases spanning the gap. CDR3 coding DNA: TGTGCCAGCAGCTTAGGAACGGTCAATGAAAAACTGTTTTTT. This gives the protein CASSLGTVNEKLFF.

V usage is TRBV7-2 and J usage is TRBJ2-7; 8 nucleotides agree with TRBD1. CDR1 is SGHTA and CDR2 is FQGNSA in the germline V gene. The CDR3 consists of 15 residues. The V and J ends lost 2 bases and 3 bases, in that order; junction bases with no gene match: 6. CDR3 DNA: TGTGCCAGCAGCTTAAAGACAGGGGTTTTCTACGAGCAGTACTTC. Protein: CASSLKTGVFYEQYF.

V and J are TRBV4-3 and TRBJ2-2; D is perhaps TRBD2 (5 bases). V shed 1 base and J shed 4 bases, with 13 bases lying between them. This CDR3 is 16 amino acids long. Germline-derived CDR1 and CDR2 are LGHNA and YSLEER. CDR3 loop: CASSQGSRTSTGELFF. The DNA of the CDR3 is TGCGCCAGCAGCCAAGGCTCAAGGACTTCCACCGGGGAGCTGTTTTTT.

CDR3 nucleotide sequence: TGCGCCAGCAGCTCAACTCTGGACTATGGCTACACCTTC. Amino acids: CASSSTLDYGYTF. This rearrangement joins TRBV5-1 to TRBJ1-2; D not certain. Germline V gene data show CDR1 as SGHRS and CDR2 as YFSETQ. Trimming pared 3 bases from V and 3 bases from J, leaving 9 bases between. The length of the CDR3 is 13 residues.

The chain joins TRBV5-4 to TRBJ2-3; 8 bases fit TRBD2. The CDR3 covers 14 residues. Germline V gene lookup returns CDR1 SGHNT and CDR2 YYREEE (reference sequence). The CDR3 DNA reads TGTGCTAGTACTCCGGGGGGGCGGGAAGATACGCAGTATTTT. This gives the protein CASTPGGREDTQYF.

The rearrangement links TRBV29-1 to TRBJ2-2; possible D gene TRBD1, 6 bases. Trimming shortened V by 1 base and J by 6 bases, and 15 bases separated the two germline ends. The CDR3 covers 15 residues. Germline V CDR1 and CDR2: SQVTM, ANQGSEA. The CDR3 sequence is CSVEVTGSKAGELFF. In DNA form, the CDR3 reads TGCAGCGTTGAAGTTACAGGGTCAAAGGCCGGGGAGCTGTTTTTT.

The CDR3 region has the DNA TGTGCCAGCTCACCCCAGGGCGGCAATCAGCCCCAGCATTTT. Translating gives CASSPQGGNQPQHF. The chain uses TRBV18 and TRBJ1-5; possibly TRBD1 for D (5 bases). The CDR3 runs to 14 residues. V was trimmed by 3 bases and J by 2 bases, leaving 8 bases between them. The germline CDR1 and CDR2 sequences are KGHSH and LQKENI.

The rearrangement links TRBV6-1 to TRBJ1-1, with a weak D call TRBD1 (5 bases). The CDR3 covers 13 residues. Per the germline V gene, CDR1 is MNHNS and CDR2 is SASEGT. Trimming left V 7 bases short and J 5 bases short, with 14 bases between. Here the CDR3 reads CASTLTAKTEAFF. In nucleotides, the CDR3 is TGTGCCAGCACCTTGACAGCGAAGACTGAAGCTTTCTTT.

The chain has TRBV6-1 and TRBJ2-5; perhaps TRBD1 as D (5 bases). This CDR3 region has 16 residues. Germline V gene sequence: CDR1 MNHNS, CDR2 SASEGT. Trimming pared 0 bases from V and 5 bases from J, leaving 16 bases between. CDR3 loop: CASSEAALTVGETQYF. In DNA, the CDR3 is TGTGCCAGCAGTGAAGCCGCTTTGACAGTGGGGGAGACCCAGTACTTC.

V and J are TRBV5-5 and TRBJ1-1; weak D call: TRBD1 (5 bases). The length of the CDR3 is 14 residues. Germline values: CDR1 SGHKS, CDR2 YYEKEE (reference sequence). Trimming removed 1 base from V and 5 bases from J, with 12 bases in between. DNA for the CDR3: TGTGCCAGCAGCTTGAGGGCAGGGTGGACTGAAGCTTTCTTT. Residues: CASSLRAGWTEAFF.

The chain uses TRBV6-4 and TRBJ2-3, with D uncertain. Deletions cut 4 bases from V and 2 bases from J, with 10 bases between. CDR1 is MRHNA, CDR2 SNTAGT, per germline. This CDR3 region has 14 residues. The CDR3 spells CASSVEANTDTQYF. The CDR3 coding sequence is TGTGCCAGCAGTGTCGAGGCCAACACAGATACGCAGTATTTT.

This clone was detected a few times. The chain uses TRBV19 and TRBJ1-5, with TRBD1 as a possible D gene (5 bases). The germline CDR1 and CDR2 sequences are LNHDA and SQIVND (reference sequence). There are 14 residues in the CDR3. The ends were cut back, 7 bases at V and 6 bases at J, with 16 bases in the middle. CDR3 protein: CASTMEGRFQPQHF. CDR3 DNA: TGTGCCAGTACCATGGAGGGACGGTTTCAGCCCCAGCATTTT.